Following are 27 T cell receptor beta chains from one sample sequenced in a study of cytomegalovirus exposure and HLA in healthy donors. It was with 60 Vbeta and 13 Jbeta primers that the PCR ran. This table comes from immunoSEQ multiplex PCR, and its TCRdb copy is limited to in-frame clones, with some not included. The sample shows over 150,000 clones, over 75% of them seen only once. The sequencing sample was made of PBMCs. Source of these receptors: a man aged 40-55 years in good health and CMV-seronegative.

This clone has just one count. V is TRBV5-1 and J is TRBJ2-7, with 8 bases that match TRBD1. Unmatched junction bases numbered 5, after V lost 3 bases and J lost 3 bases. Germline CDR1 reads SGHRS; CDR2 reads YFSETQ. This CDR3 is built from 14 residues. The CDR3 is CASSWGTGDYEQYF. The CDR3 DNA is TGCGCCAGCAGCTGGGGGACAGGCGACTACGAGCAGTACTTC.

The CDR3 region has the DNA TGTGCCAGCAGCAAAGCTGATAATCCGGGACAGGGGTCGAGAGAGCAGTACTTC. Encoded protein: CASSKADNPGQGSREQYF. The gene calls are TRBV21-1 and TRBJ2-7; TRBD1, the D gene given by the table, was not confirmed from the DNA. TRBV21-1 is deemed a pseudogene. The CDR3 covers 18 residues.

This clone has only a few counts. The chain carries TRBV4-1 and TRBJ1-4, with TRBD1 as a possible D gene (6 bases). Looked up from germline, CDR1 is MGHRA and CDR2 is YSYEKL. V was pared by 0 bases and J by 5 bases, with 10 bases between. This CDR3 has 15 amino acids. The CDR3 coding sequence is TGCGCCAGCAGCCAAGACAGGGGCAGGAATGAAAAACTGTTTTTT. Protein sequence: CASSQDRGRNEKLFF.

This rearrangement joins TRBV10-3 to TRBJ1-2; 7 nucleotides align to TRBD1. The V segment lost 5 bases and the J segment 6 bases; nucleotides outside the gene matches: 0. The CDR3 is made up of 11 amino acids. From germline, CDR1 is ENHRY and CDR2 SYGVKD. The DNA of the CDR3 is TGTGCCATCAGTCAGGGGGATGGCTACACCTTC. It encodes CAISQGDGYTF.

The chain carries TRBV30 and TRBJ1-5, with D perhaps matching TRBD1 (5 bases). The germline CDR1 and CDR2 sequences are GTSNPN and SVGIG (reference sequence). The V end lost 2 bases, the J end lost 4 bases, and 12 bases lay between the germline ends. The CDR3 totals 14 residues. Written as DNA, the CDR3 is TGTGCCTGGAGTTCGAACCAGGGAAATCAGCCCCAGCATTTT. It yields the protein CAWSSNQGNQPQHF.

The rearrangement links TRBV6-6 to TRBJ2-7, with D possibly TRBD1 on 5 matching bases. CDR1 is MNHNY, CDR2 SVGAGI, per germline (reference sequence). The CDR3 consists of 16 residues. V was cut by 0 bases and J by 4 bases, with 16 bases left in between. CDR3 in amino acids: CASSYSFQGAAYEQYF. The CDR3 coding sequence is TGTGCCAGCAGTTACTCTTTCCAGGGTGCAGCATACGAGCAGTACTTC.

This clone appeared a few times. V and J are TRBV6-5 and TRBJ2-7; D perhaps matches TRBD2 (5 bases). Trimming took 7 bases from V and 7 from J, leaving 14 bases between them. The V gene's germline CDR1 is MNHEY and CDR2 SVGAGI. The CDR3 spans 12 residues. The CDR3 DNA is TGTGCCAGCACCTCTGGGGAGTGTGAGCAGTACTTC. It specifies CASTSGECEQYF.

This clone was observed a few times. The chain carries TRBV5-4 and TRBJ1-1; 9 positions match TRBD1. CDR3 size: 14 residues. J was trimmed by 4 bases and V by 4 bases; bases with no gene match: 5. Germline CDR1 is SGHNT and CDR2 is YYREEE (reference sequence). This CDR3 reads CASSAGQGRTEAFF. DNA for the CDR3: TGTGCCAGCAGCGCGGGACAGGGACGCACTGAAGCTTTCTTT.

This chain uses TRBV9 with TRBJ2-4, with D possibly matching TRBD2 (6 bases). The V end was cut by 2 bases, the J end by 3 bases, with 9 bases between. Germline lookup yields CDR1 SGDLS and CDR2 YYNGEE. This CDR3 has 14 amino acids. As DNA, the CDR3 is TGTGCCAGCAGCGTTGGAGGGGACAAAAACATTCAGTACTTC. Protein sequence: CASSVGGDKNIQYF.

The J gene is TRBJ2-7, the V gene TRBV27; TRBD2 aligns across 7 bases. CDR1 MNHEY and CDR2 SMNVEV come from the germline V gene (reference sequence). The CDR3 consists of 15 residues. Trimming removed 4 bases from V and 2 bases from J; junction bases left unmatched: 8. Written as DNA, the CDR3 is TGTGCCAGCAGTTATCGGGCTAGCGGTCCCTACGAGCAGTACTTC. It yields the protein CASSYRASGPYEQYF.

This chain uses TRBV28 with TRBJ2-1; 8 bases are a match to TRBD2. Germline assignment: CDR1 MDHEN and CDR2 SYDVKM. The CDR3 sequence is 13 residues long. The V segment lost 6 bases and the J segment 8 bases; nucleotides outside the gene matches: 6. CDR3 sequence (DNA): TGTGCCAGCAGCCGGGGGGGGCGCGATGAGCAGTTCTTC. It translates to CASSRGGRDEQFF.

This clone was seen just once. This chain links TRBV6-5 with TRBJ2-7, with 10 bases that match TRBD1. The CDR3 is 15 amino acids. J was trimmed by 4 bases and V by 5 bases; bases with no gene match: 8. CDR1 and CDR2 from the germline V gene are MNHEY and SVGAGI. The CDR3 nucleotides read TGTGCCAGCAGTAGACCGGGACAGGGGCTTTACGAGCAGTACTTC. Translated, it gives CASSRPGQGLYEQYF.

The chain employs TRBV11-2 and TRBJ2-2, with TRBD2 matching 9 bases. Germline CDR1 SGHAT, CDR2 FQNNGV. The V and J ends lost 1 base and 6 bases, in that order; junction bases with no gene match: 12. This CDR3 comprises 18 residues. CDR3 nucleotide sequence: TGTGCCAGCAGCTTAGGCGGGCGGGGGGGCCAAGGGGCCGGGGAGCTGTTTTTT. The encoded protein is CASSLGGRGGQGAGELFF.

V is TRBV2 and J is TRBJ2-2; 9 bases are shared with TRBD1. CDR1 and CDR2 (germline): SNHLY, FYNNEI. The CDR3 has 15 residues. V shed 6 bases and J 4 bases; nucleotides not matched to a gene: 6. The DNA for the CDR3 is TGTGCCAGCAGAGGGACAGGGTTCGGCACCGGGGAGCTGTTTTTT. Translation: CASRGTGFGTGELFF. Combining the CDR3 with reference TRBV2 and TRBJ2-2 gives the whole variable domain EPEVTQTPSHQVTQMGQEVILRCVPISNHLYFYWYRQILGQKVEFLVSFYNNEISEKSEIFDDQFSVERPDGSNFTLKIRSTKLEDSAMYFCASRGTGFGTGELFFGEGSRLTVL.

This sequence joins TRBV6-1 and TRBJ2-1; 10 bases agree with TRBD1. This CDR3 spans 16 amino acids. Per the germline V gene, CDR1 is MNHNS and CDR2 is SASEGT. J lost 4 bases, V lost 2 bases, and 5 bases had no gene match. In DNA, the CDR3 is TGTGCCAGCAGTGAAATCGGGACAGGGGTTTACAATGAGCAGTTCTTC. Translation: CASSEIGTGVYNEQFF.

Here the CDR3 reads CASSFRLAGGIDEQYF. The DNA of the CDR3 is TGCGCCAGCAGCTTTAGGCTAGCGGGGGGGATCGACGAGCAGTACTTC. V is TRBV5-1 and J is TRBJ2-7; TRBD2 matches at 12 bases. The germline CDR1 and CDR2 sequences are SGHRS and YFSETQ. V shed 2 bases, J shed 5 bases, and the junction held 8 bases outside the gene matches. The CDR3 covers 16 residues.

This clone has only a few counts. At one end the junction does not follow the germline gene, possibly because of a read error. The genes are TRBV6-1 and TRBJ2-7, with 10 bases that match TRBD1. The CDR3 loop spans 9 amino acids. Germline V gene data show CDR1 as MNHNS and CDR2 as SASEGT. CDR3 coding DNA: TGTGCCACTCCCGGGACAGGGGACTTC. Its translation: CATPGTGDF.

The gene calls are TRBV27 and TRBJ2-3, with a weak D call TRBD1 (5 bases). The CDR3 spans 14 residues. Germline assignment: CDR1 MNHEY and CDR2 SMNVEV (reference sequence). V dropped 3 bases and J dropped 4 bases, with 11 bases sitting between them. CDR3 sequence reads: CASSFQGGADTQYF. CDR3 sequence (DNA): TGTGCCAGCAGTTTCCAGGGTGGAGCAGATACGCAGTATTTT.

This clone was seen just once. This sequence joins TRBV5-5 and TRBJ1-1; TRBD1 matches at 9 bases. Germline assignment: CDR1 SGHKS and CDR2 YYEKEE (reference sequence). The CDR3 runs to 15 residues. With V trimmed by 4 bases and J by 5 bases, 9 bases remained unmatched. The CDR3 coding sequence is TGTGCCAGCAGCGGAACAGGGGGCTTGCGAACTGAAGCTTTCTTT. It yields the protein CASSGTGGLRTEAFF.

With respect to this clone: An end of the junction differs from the germline gene, which may be a read error. The chain recombines TRBV7-9 with TRBJ1-1; 8 nucleotides match TRBD1. The germline V gene has CDR1 SEHNR and CDR2 FQNEAQ (reference sequence). The CDR3 totals 14 residues. The CDR3: CSSSLTGQGSEAFF. The CDR3 DNA reads as TGTTCCAGCAGCTTGACAGGACAGGGCTCTGAAGCTTTCTTT.

This chain joins TRBV2 and TRBJ2-3; weak D call: TRBD1 (5 bases). CDR3 length: 14 residues. V was clipped by 0 bases and J by 3 bases, with 7 bases between them. Germline V gene sequence: CDR1 SNHLY, CDR2 FYNNEI. The DNA for the CDR3 is TGTGCCAGCAGTGAAGCGGGGCGAACAGATACGCAGTATTTT. Protein: CASSEAGRTDTQYF. The entire variable domain, with the rest obtained from reference TRBV2 and TRBJ2-3, is as follows: EPEVTQTPSHQVTQMGQEVILRCVPISNHLYFYWYRQILGQKVEFLVSFYNNEISEKSEIFDDQFSVERPDGSNFTLKIRSTKLEDSAMYFCASSEAGRTDTQYFGPGTRLTVL.

The sample holds one count of this clone. The genes are TRBV6-6 and TRBJ2-4; D is possibly TRBD2 (6 bases). The CDR3 runs to 14 residues. Trimming stripped 5 bases from V and 8 bases from J, with 16 bases between. Germline V lookup: CDR1 MNHNY, CDR2 SVGAGI (reference sequence). CDR3 DNA sequence: TGTGCCAGCAGTCCTCCCGGGAGAAGGGACATTCAGTACTTC. Amino acids: CASSPPGRRDIQYF.

The J gene is TRBJ2-3, the V gene TRBV6-7; D not resolved. TRBV6-7 is an ORF, with its function uncertain. Trimming removed 4 bases from V and 2 bases from J, with 13 bases in between. The CDR3 runs 15 residues. As DNA, the CDR3 is TGTGCCAGCAGTTCCAACTTATTACTCACAGATACGCAGTATTTT. This gives the protein CASSSNLLLTDTQYF.

V gene TRBV6-1 combines with J gene TRBJ2-7; 7 nucleotides align to TRBD2. V trimming: 10 bases; J trimming: 5 bases; junction bases outside the gene matches: 8. Germline CDR1 and CDR2: MNHNS and SASEGT. This CDR3 has 12 amino acids. CDR3 DNA sequence: TGTGCCACTGGCCCGGGACTAAACGAGCAGTACTTC. It specifies CATGPGLNEQYF.

V and J are TRBV9 and TRBJ2-7; D may be TRBD2 (6 bases). Germline-derived CDR1 and CDR2 are SGDLS and YYNGEE. The V end lost 4 bases, the J end lost 8 bases, and 16 bases lay between the germline ends. The CDR3 totals 13 residues. In DNA form, the CDR3 reads TGTGCCAGCAGCCCTAGGCCGGGGGAAAAGCAGTACTTC. It specifies CASSPRPGEKQYF. The full variable domain, in which reference TRBV9 and TRBJ2-7 provide the parts outside the CDR3, is DSGVTQTPKHLITATGQRVTLRCSPRSGDLSVYWYQQSLDQGLQFLIQYYNGEERAKGNILERFSAQQFPDLHSELNLSSLELGDSALYFCASSPRPGEKQYFGPGTRLTVT.

In its sample, this clone was seen a few times. V and J are TRBV6-6 and TRBJ1-1, with D unresolved. Germline V CDR1 and CDR2: MNHNY, SVGAGI (reference sequence). V lost 6 bases and J 0 bases, leaving 11 bases between the germline ends. The CDR3 runs 14 residues. The CDR3 DNA reads TGTGCCAGCAGAACCCGGGAGGTGAACACTGAAGCTTTCTTT. Protein product: CASRTREVNTEAFF.

This chain joins TRBV28 and TRBJ2-4; D call uncertain. CDR3 size: 15 residues. The V gene lost 5 bases and the J gene lost 0 bases, with 11 bases spanning the gap. Looked up from germline, CDR1 is MDHEN and CDR2 is SYDVKM. The CDR3 bases are TGTGCCAGCAGTCTAGTTTCCCTAGCCAAAAACATTCAGTACTTC. Its protein is CASSLVSLAKNIQYF.